This TCR beta chain came from a study of blood T cell repertoires in COVID-19. Original analysis: Nucleated cell number was recorded as an estimate derived from reference gene primer amplification. This table comes from immunoSEQ multiplex PCR, and its TCRdb copy is limited to in-frame clones, with some not included. V and J calls plus clone size are reproduced from that table; the DNA served to infer D and trimming. The sample records about 250,000 clones, approximately 82% being singletons. V lost 9 bases, J lost 4 bases, and 12 bases lay in between. Looked up from germline, CDR1 is SNHLY and CDR2 is FYNNEI. This CDR3 region has 13 residues.

The receptor was isolated from a woman older than 75 with active or convalescent COVID-19. The chain links TRBV2 to TRBJ2-2, with a weak D call TRBD1 (5 bases). Sequencing was done on a sample of peripheral blood. In DNA form, the CDR3 reads TGTGCCAGTAAAGGAAGGGGCACCGGGGAGCTGTTTTTT. Its translation is CASKGRGTGELFF.